The sequence of this T cell receptor (beta chain) was determined in a study of cytomegalovirus exposure and HLA in healthy donors. The CDR3 runs to 14 residues. The V end was cut by 5 bases, the J end by 5 bases, with 15 bases between. CDR1 MNHEY and CDR2 SMNVEV come from the germline V gene (reference sequence). As for this clone: Antigen: not known.

Study-level findings and limits: Cytomegalovirus association was listed for around 170 TCR beta chains. Analyses of presence/absence relied on an assumption of roughly uniform sequencing depth across donors. HLA restriction was apparent for most CMV-associated TCR beta chains in a later analysis.

Both 60 Vbeta primers and 13 Jbeta primers went into the PCR. The data were produced by immunoSEQ multiplex PCR, yet TCRdb's version contains in-frame clones alone and is incomplete. The sample includes over 150,000 clones, approximately 80% of them seen just once. The clonotype comes from a man aged 25 to 40 in good health and CMV-seropositive. The sequenced sample was PBMCs. The gene calls are TRBV27 and TRBJ1-1; a weak D match, TRBD1 (5 bases). CDR3 in DNA: TGTGCCAGCAGTCCCTTAGGGGTGTGGACTGAAGCTTTCTTT. This codes for CASSPLGVWTEAFF.